A selection of T cell receptor beta chains follows, all from one sample in a study of CD8+CD57+ T cells in acquired aplastic anemia. TCRdb re-called the reads through MiXCR, storing one row per CDR3 protein. The sample has 150,000 to 200,000 distinct CDR3 sequences; nearly 50% are singletons. The sequenced sample consisted of sorted CD4+, CD8+, or CD8+CD57+ T cells (not recorded which) from PBMCs. These receptors came from a human donor with aplastic anemia. Each CDR3 is given with its conserved first and last residue. Fields, in order: J gene, V gene, D gene, clone size, CDR3 DNA, CDR3 protein. D genes are given only for firm matches. Only some rows state a clone size, as once, few, many or a class for expanded clones.

j_gene: TRBJ1-3; v_gene: TRBV10-1; d_gene: -; abundance: many; CDR3nt: TGCGCCAGCAGCTCTGGAAACACCATATATTTT; CDR3aa: CASSSGNTIYF
j_gene: TRBJ2-3; v_gene: TRBV19; d_gene: -; abundance: -; CDR3nt: TGTGCCAGTAGTATAGGAGATACGCAGTATTTT; CDR3aa: CASSIGDTQYF
j_gene: TRBJ2-5; v_gene: TRBV2; d_gene: TRBD2; abundance: -; CDR3nt: TGTGCCAGCAGGGAAAGCGGGAGTGAGACCCAGTACTTC; CDR3aa: CASRESGSETQYF
j_gene: TRBJ2-7; v_gene: TRBV10-1; d_gene: TRBD2; abundance: once; CDR3nt: TGCGCCAGCAGTCCCGGACTAGGGGCCGAGCAGTACTTC; CDR3aa: CASSPGLGAEQYF
j_gene: TRBJ2-7; v_gene: TRBV5-1; d_gene: TRBD2; abundance: -; CDR3nt: TGCGCCAGCAGCGCGGGGGGGGACCCTACCTACGAGCAGTACTTC; CDR3aa: CASSAGGDPTYEQYF
j_gene: TRBJ2-5; v_gene: TRBV19; d_gene: TRBD1; abundance: -; CDR3nt: TGTGCCAGCAAGGACAGGGGTATCCAAGAGACCCAGTACTTC; CDR3aa: CASKDRGIQETQYF
j_gene: TRBJ2-7; v_gene: TRBV25-1; d_gene: -; abundance: -; CDR3nt: TGTGCCAGCAGTGAATTAATCGAGCAGTACTTC; CDR3aa: CASSELIEQYF
j_gene: TRBJ2-7; v_gene: TRBV5-5; d_gene: TRBD2; abundance: many; CDR3nt: TGTGCCAGCAGCTCCTCTAGCGGGAGGCTATGGGGCGAGCAGTACTTC; CDR3aa: CASSSSSGRLWGEQYF
j_gene: TRBJ2-5; v_gene: TRBV20-1; d_gene: -; abundance: few; CDR3nt: TGCAGTGCTAGTTCACCCGGCGAAGTCCTTGAGACCCAGTACTTC; CDR3aa: CSASSPGEVLETQYF
j_gene: TRBJ1-6; v_gene: TRBV20-1; d_gene: -; abundance: -; CDR3nt: TGCAGTGCTAGAGGTCAGACCTCCTATAATTCACCCCTCCACTTT; CDR3aa: CSARGQTSYNSPLHF
j_gene: TRBJ1-1; v_gene: TRBV11-3; d_gene: TRBD1; abundance: many; CDR3nt: TGTGCCAGCACCCCGGACAGGGGAGGTACTGAAGCTTTCTTT; CDR3aa: CASTPDRGGTEAFF
j_gene: TRBJ1-1; v_gene: TRBV12-3/TRBV12-4; d_gene: -; abundance: -; CDR3nt: TGTGCCAGCAGTTCACGGGCCCAGAATACTGAAGCTTTCTTT; CDR3aa: CASSSRAQNTEAFF
j_gene: TRBJ1-6; v_gene: TRBV7-3; d_gene: -; abundance: many; CDR3nt: TGTGCCAGCAGCTCGGGGAGTTCACCCCTCCACTTT; CDR3aa: CASSSGSSPLHF
j_gene: TRBJ2-7; v_gene: TRBV15; d_gene: -; abundance: once; CDR3nt: TGTGCCACCAGCAGGAATGGGGGCGGGAACGCCTACGAGCAGTACTTC; CDR3aa: CATSRNGGGNAYEQYF
j_gene: TRBJ1-6; v_gene: TRBV20-1; d_gene: -; abundance: -; CDR3nt: TGCAGTGCAACTACCGGGACGGGCTCACCCCTCCACTTT; CDR3aa: CSATTGTGSPLHF
j_gene: TRBJ1-1; v_gene: TRBV7-2; d_gene: -; abundance: many; CDR3nt: TGTGCCAGCAGCCCCGACGGGGGGTTGAACACTGAAGCTTTCTTT; CDR3aa: CASSPDGGLNTEAFF
j_gene: TRBJ2-2; v_gene: TRBV20-1; d_gene: -; abundance: once; CDR3nt: TGCAGTGCTAGTACAACGAACACCGGGGAGCTGTTTTTT; CDR3aa: CSASTTNTGELFF
j_gene: TRBJ2-7; v_gene: TRBV29-1; d_gene: TRBD1; abundance: few; CDR3nt: TGCAGCGTTGGCCGGACAGGGTTGAACTGGGGCTCCTACGAGCAGTACTTC; CDR3aa: CSVGRTGLNWGSYEQYF
j_gene: TRBJ1-1; v_gene: TRBV14; d_gene: -; abundance: -; CDR3nt: TGTGCCAGCGCTAGGGTTGCGAACACTGAAGCTTTCTTT; CDR3aa: CASARVANTEAFF
j_gene: TRBJ1-6; v_gene: TRBV2; d_gene: -; abundance: -; CDR3nt: TGTGCCAGCAGCGAACCGGCAGTTTTTCCTAATTCACCCCTCCACTTT; CDR3aa: CASSEPAVFPNSPLHF
j_gene: TRBJ2-5; v_gene: TRBV7-6; d_gene: -; abundance: many; CDR3nt: TGTGCCAGCAGCTTAGGGAACAGGGGAGGAGAGACCCAGTACTTC; CDR3aa: CASSLGNRGGETQYF
j_gene: TRBJ1-2; v_gene: TRBV3-1; d_gene: -; abundance: once; CDR3nt: TGTGCCAGCAGCCAAGATGAAGGCCAGAATGTGTTCTATGGCTACACCTTC; CDR3aa: CASSQDEGQNVFYGYTF
j_gene: TRBJ1-2; v_gene: TRBV7-2; d_gene: -; abundance: -; CDR3nt: TGTGCCAGCAGCTTCCGTGTGTCTGGCTACACCTTC; CDR3aa: CASSFRVSGYTF
j_gene: TRBJ1-2; v_gene: TRBV7-8; d_gene: -; abundance: few; CDR3nt: TGTGCCAGCAGCTTAGCCGCGGGATCCTATGGCTACACCTTC; CDR3aa: CASSLAAGSYGYTF
j_gene: TRBJ2-4; v_gene: TRBV30; d_gene: -; abundance: -; CDR3nt: TGTGCCTGGAGTCCCAAGGGAAACCTTCAGGGAAAAAACATTCAGTACTTC; CDR3aa: CAWSPKGNLQGKNIQYF
j_gene: TRBJ1-2; v_gene: TRBV19; d_gene: TRBD1; abundance: -; CDR3nt: TGTGCCAGTAGTGCGCGGACAGGGAGCTATGGCTACACCTTC; CDR3aa: CASSARTGSYGYTF
j_gene: TRBJ1-3; v_gene: TRBV5-1; d_gene: -; abundance: -; CDR3nt: TGCGCCAGCAGCAGATCAGGGGACTCTGGAAACACCATATATTTT; CDR3aa: CASSRSGDSGNTIYF
j_gene: TRBJ1-6; v_gene: TRBV20-1; d_gene: TRBD1; abundance: few; CDR3nt: TGCAGTGCTAGAGGGACAGGCGTGAGGAATTCACCCCTCCACTTT; CDR3aa: CSARGTGVRNSPLHF
j_gene: TRBJ1-1; v_gene: TRBV19; d_gene: -; abundance: -; CDR3nt: TGTACCAGTAGTATTGGAGGGAGGACTGAAGCTTTCTTT; CDR3aa: CTSSIGGRTEAFF
j_gene: TRBJ2-7; v_gene: TRBV13; d_gene: -; abundance: many; CDR3nt: TGTGCCAGCAGCTTACTCATTCGAGGGGGGGGCGCCTCCTACGAGCAGTACTTC; CDR3aa: CASSLLIRGGGASYEQYF
j_gene: TRBJ2-3; v_gene: TRBV24-1; d_gene: -; abundance: -; CDR3nt: TGTGCCACCAGTGGGACGGGACAACATACGCAGTATTTT; CDR3aa: CATSGTGQHTQYF
j_gene: TRBJ2-5; v_gene: TRBV24-1; d_gene: -; abundance: many; CDR3nt: TGTGCCACCAGTGCCCTAGGAGAGACCCAGTACTTC; CDR3aa: CATSALGETQYF
j_gene: TRBJ1-5; v_gene: TRBV10-3; d_gene: TRBD1; abundance: -; CDR3nt: TGTGCCATCAGTGAATTGGGACAGGGCGGGGCTCAGCCCCAGCATTTT; CDR3aa: CAISELGQGGAQPQHF
j_gene: TRBJ2-7; v_gene: TRBV2; d_gene: -; abundance: -; CDR3nt: TGTGCCAGCAGTGAAATCGGTACCTGGTACTTC; CDR3aa: CASSEIGTWYF
j_gene: TRBJ1-2; v_gene: TRBV7-2; d_gene: TRBD1; abundance: -; CDR3nt: TGTGCCAGCAGTCCGGGACAGGGCGAAGGCTACACCTTC; CDR3aa: CASSPGQGEGYTF
j_gene: TRBJ1-2; v_gene: TRBV15; d_gene: -; abundance: -; CDR3nt: TGTGCCACCAGCAGAGAGCGCTGGGGCTATGGCTACACCTTC; CDR3aa: CATSRERWGYGYTF
j_gene: TRBJ2-1; v_gene: TRBV19; d_gene: -; abundance: -; CDR3nt: TGTGCCAGTAGTATAGGACTACACAATGAGCAGTTCTTC; CDR3aa: CASSIGLHNEQFF
j_gene: TRBJ1-2; v_gene: TRBV5-1; d_gene: -; abundance: few; CDR3nt: TGCGCCAGCAGCCAGAGTCCCGGGACATGGGGCTACACCTTC; CDR3aa: CASSQSPGTWGYTF
j_gene: TRBJ2-7; v_gene: TRBV12-3/TRBV12-4; d_gene: TRBD2; abundance: -; CDR3nt: TGTGCCAGCAATCTCGGCGGGGGGGGCCGGTACGAGCAGTACTTC; CDR3aa: CASNLGGGGRYEQYF
j_gene: TRBJ1-2; v_gene: TRBV19; d_gene: TRBD1; abundance: once; CDR3nt: TGTGCCAGTAGTCTCCACGACAGGGAAGACTATGGCTACACCTTC; CDR3aa: CASSLHDREDYGYTF
j_gene: TRBJ2-7; v_gene: TRBV2; d_gene: TRBD2; abundance: few; CDR3nt: TGTGCCAGCAGGTTAGGGACTAACTACGAGCAGTACTTC; CDR3aa: CASRLGTNYEQYF
j_gene: TRBJ2-5; v_gene: TRBV10-3; d_gene: -; abundance: -; CDR3nt: TGTGCCATCAGTGCAACGTCGAAAGAGACCCAGTACTTC; CDR3aa: CAISATSKETQYF
j_gene: TRBJ2-7; v_gene: TRBV28; d_gene: -; abundance: few; CDR3nt: TGTGCCAGCACCAAACAGGGTCCTGGCTCCTACGAGCAGTACTTC; CDR3aa: CASTKQGPGSYEQYF
j_gene: TRBJ1-6; v_gene: TRBV19; d_gene: -; abundance: -; CDR3nt: TGTGCCAGTAGTTTCCGGGCTGACTATAATTCACCCCTCCACTTT; CDR3aa: CASSFRADYNSPLHF
j_gene: TRBJ1-1; v_gene: TRBV20-1; d_gene: -; abundance: -; CDR3nt: TGCAGTGGCACAACAGGGATGAACACTGAAGCTTTCTTT; CDR3aa: CSGTTGMNTEAFF
j_gene: TRBJ2-3; v_gene: TRBV19; d_gene: TRBD1; abundance: -; CDR3nt: TGTGCCAGCGGACAGGGCGGCACAGATACGCAGTATTTT; CDR3aa: CASGQGGTDTQYF
j_gene: TRBJ1-1; v_gene: TRBV19; d_gene: -; abundance: -; CDR3nt: TGTGCCAGTAGTATAAGAACCCTACGGAACACTGAAGCTTTCTTT; CDR3aa: CASSIRTLRNTEAFF